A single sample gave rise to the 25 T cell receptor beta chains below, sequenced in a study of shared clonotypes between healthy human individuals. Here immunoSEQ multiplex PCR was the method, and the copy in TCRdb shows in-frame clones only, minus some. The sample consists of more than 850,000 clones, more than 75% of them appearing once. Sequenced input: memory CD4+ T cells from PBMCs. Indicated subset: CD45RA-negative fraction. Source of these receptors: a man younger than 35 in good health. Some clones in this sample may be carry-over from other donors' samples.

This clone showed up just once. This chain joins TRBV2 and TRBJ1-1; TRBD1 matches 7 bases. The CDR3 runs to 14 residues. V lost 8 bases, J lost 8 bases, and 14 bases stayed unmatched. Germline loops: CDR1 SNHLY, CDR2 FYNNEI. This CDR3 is CASHPGGGVYEAFF. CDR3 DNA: TGTGCCAGCCACCCAGGGGGGGGCGTATACGAAGCTTTCTTT.

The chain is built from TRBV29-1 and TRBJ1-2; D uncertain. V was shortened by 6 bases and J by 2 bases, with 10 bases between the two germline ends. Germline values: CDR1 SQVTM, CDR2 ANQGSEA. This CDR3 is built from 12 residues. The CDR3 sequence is CSVRRRNYGYTF. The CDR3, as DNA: TGCAGCGTCCGCAGACGGAACTATGGCTACACCTTC.

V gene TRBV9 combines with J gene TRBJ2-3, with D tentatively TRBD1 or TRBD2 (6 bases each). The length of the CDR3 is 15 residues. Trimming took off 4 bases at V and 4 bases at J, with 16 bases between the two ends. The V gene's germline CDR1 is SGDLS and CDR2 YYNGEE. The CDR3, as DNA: TGTGCCAGCAGCCCCGCCAAGGGGGGTGCAGATACGCAGTATTTT. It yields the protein CASSPAKGGADTQYF.

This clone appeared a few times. Written as DNA, the CDR3 is TGCAGCGTCCGCCTGCCAGTCGTCCGCGCTGAAGCTTTCTTT. Protein: CSVRLPVVRAEAFF. J is TRBJ1-1 and V is TRBV29-1; D is unclear. In germline, CDR1 is SQVTM, CDR2 ANQGSEA. The ends were cut back, 6 bases at V and 6 bases at J, with 20 bases in the middle. The CDR3 totals 14 residues.

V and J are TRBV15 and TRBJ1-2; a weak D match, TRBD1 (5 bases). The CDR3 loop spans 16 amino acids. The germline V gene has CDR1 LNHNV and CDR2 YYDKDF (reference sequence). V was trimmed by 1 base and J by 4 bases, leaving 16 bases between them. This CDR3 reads CATSRAGRADAYGYTF. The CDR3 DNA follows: TGTGCCACCAGCAGAGCGGGCAGGGCCGACGCCTATGGCTACACCTTC.

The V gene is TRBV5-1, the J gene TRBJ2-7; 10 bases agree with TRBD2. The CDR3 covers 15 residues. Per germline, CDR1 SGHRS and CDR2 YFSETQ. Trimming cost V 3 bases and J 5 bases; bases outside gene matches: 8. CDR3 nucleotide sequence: TGCGCCAGCAGCTCAAAAGCGGGAGGGTTGGACGAGCAGTACTTC. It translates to CASSSKAGGLDEQYF.

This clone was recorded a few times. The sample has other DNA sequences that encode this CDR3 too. CDR3 sequence reads: CASSPPSSYNEQFF. The CDR3 DNA reads TGTGCCAGCTCACCACCCAGCTCCTACAATGAGCAGTTCTTC. The chain employs TRBV18 and TRBJ2-1; D is unresolved. V lost 0 bases, J lost 0 bases, and 3 bases lay in between. There are 14 residues in the CDR3. CDR1 KGHSH and CDR2 LQKENI come from the germline V gene.

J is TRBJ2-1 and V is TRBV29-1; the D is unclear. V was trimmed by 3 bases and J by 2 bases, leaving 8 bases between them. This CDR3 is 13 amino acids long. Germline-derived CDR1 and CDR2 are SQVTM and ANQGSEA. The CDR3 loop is CSVDIGAYNEQFF. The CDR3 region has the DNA TGCAGCGTTGACATAGGAGCCTACAATGAGCAGTTCTTC.

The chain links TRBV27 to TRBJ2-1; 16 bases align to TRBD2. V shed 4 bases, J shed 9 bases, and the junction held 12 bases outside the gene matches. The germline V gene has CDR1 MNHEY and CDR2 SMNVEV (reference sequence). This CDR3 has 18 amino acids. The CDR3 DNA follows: TGTGCCAGCAGTTCCCAACTCCCGGGACTAGCGGGAGGGGTTGAGCAGTTCTTC. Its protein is CASSSQLPGLAGGVEQFF.

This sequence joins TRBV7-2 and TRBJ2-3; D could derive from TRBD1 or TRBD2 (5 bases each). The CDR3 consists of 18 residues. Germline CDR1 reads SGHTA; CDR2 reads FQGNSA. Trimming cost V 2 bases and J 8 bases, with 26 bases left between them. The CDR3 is CASSLYPGPRFMLGTQYF. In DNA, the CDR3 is TGTGCCAGCAGCTTATACCCGGGGCCACGGTTTATGCTTGGTACGCAGTATTTT.

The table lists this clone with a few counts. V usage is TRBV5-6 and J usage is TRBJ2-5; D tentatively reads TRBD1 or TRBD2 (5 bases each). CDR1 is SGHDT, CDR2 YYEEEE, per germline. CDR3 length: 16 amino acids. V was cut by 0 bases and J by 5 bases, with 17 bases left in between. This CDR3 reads CASSLDGTGWGETQYF. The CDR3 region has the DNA TGTGCCAGCAGCTTGGACGGAACTGGGTGGGGGGAGACCCAGTACTTC.

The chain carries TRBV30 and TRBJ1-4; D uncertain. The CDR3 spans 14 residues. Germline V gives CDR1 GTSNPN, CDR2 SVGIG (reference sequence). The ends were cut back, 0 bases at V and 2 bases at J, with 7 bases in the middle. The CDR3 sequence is CAWSVWTTNEKLFF. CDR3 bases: TGTGCCTGGAGTGTTTGGACGACTAATGAAAAACTGTTTTTT.

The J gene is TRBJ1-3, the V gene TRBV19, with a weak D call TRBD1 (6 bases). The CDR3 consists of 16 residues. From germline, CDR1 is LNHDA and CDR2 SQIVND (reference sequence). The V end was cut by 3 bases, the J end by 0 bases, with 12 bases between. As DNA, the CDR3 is TGTGCCAGTAGTATGGTGTGGGGGCACTCTGGAAACACCATATATTTT. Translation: CASSMVWGHSGNTIYF.

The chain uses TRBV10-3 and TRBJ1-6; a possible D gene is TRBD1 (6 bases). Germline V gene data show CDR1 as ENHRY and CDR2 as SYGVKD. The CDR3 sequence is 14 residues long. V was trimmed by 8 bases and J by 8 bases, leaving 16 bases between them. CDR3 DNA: TGTGCCATCGGAGGGGGGGGTCGGGATTCACCCCTCCACTTT. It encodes CAIGGGGRDSPLHF.

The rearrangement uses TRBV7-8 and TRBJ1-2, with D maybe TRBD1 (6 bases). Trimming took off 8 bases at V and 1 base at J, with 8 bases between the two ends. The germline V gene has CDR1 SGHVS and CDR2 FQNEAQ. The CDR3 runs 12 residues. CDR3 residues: CASGQNNYGYTF. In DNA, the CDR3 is TGTGCCAGCGGACAGAATAACTATGGCTACACCTTC. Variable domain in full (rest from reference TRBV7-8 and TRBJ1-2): GAGVSQSPRYKVAKRGQDVALRCDPISGHVSLFWYQQALGQGPEFLTYFQNEAQLDKSGLPSDRFFAERPEGSVSTLKIQRTQQEDSAVYLCASGQNNYGYTFGSGTRLTVV.

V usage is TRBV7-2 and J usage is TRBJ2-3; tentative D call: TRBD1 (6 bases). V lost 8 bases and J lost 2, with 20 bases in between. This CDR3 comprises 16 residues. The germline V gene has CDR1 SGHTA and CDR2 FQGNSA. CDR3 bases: TGTGCCAGCGGAGAAATTCGGGACACTTACACAGATACGCAGTATTTT. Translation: CASGEIRDTYTDTQYF.

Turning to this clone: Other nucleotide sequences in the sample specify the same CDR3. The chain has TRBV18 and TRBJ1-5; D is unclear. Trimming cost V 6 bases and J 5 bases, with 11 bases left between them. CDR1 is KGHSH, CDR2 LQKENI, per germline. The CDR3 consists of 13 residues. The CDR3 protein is CASSPGVDQPQHF. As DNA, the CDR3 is TGTGCCAGCTCCCCGGGAGTGGATCAGCCCCAGCATTTT.

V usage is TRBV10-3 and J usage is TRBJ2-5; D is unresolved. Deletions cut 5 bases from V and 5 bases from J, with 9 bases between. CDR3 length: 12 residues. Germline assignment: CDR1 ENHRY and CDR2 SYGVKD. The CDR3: CAISTRTETQYF. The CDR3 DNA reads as TGTGCCATCAGTACTCGGACGGAGACCCAGTACTTC.

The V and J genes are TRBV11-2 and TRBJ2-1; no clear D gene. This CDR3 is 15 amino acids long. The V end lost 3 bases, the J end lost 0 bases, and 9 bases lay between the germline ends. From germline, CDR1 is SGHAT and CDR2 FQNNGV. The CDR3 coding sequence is TGTGCCAGCAGCTTGACTCTGAGCTCCTACAATGAGCAGTTCTTC. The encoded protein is CASSLTLSSYNEQFF.

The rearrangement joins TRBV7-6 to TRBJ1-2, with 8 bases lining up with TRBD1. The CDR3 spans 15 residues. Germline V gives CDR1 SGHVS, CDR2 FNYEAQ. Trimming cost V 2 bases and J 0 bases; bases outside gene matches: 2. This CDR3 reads CASSLTGQANYGYTF. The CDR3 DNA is TGTGCCAGCAGCTTAACGGGACAGGCTAACTATGGCTACACCTTC.

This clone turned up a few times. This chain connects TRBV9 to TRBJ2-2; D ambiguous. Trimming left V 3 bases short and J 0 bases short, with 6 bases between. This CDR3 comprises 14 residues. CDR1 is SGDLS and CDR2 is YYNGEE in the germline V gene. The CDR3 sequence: CASSDGANTGELFF. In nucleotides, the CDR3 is TGTGCCAGCAGCGATGGAGCGAACACCGGGGAGCTGTTTTTT.

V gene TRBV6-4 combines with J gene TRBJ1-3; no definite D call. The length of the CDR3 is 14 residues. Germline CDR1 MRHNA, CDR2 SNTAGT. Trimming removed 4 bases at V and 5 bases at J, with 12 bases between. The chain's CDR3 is CASSAWFPRNTIYF. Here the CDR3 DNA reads TGTGCCAGCAGTGCGTGGTTCCCCAGAAACACCATATATTTT.

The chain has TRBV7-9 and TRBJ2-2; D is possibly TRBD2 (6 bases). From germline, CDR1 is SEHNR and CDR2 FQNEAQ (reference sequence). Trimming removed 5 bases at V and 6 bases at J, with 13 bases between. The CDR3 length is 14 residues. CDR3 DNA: TGTGCCAGCAGCGGGAGACTAGGCTCCGGGGAGCTGTTTTTT. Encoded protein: CASSGRLGSGELFF.

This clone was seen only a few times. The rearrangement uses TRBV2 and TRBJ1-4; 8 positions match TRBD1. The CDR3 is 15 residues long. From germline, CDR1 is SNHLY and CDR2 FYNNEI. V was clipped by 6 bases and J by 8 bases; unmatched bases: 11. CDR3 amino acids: CASRVRAGGREKLFF. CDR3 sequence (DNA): TGTGCCAGCAGGGTTCGGGCAGGGGGCCGCGAAAAACTGTTTTTT.

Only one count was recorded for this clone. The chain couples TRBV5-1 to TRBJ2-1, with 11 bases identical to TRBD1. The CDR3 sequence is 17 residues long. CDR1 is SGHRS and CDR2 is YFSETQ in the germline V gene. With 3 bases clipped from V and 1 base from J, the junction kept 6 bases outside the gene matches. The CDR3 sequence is CASSWTGGGRSYNEQFF. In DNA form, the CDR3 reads TGCGCCAGCAGCTGGACAGGGGGCGGGAGGTCCTACAATGAGCAGTTCTTC.